These 8 T cell receptor beta chains came from one sample sequenced in a study of blood T cell repertoires in COVID-19. Method: immunoSEQ multiplex PCR; TCRdb's copy keeps in-frame clones and lacks some. Of hundreds of thousands of clones listed, about nine tenths are singletons. The specimen was PBMCs or T cells enriched from blood (not recorded which). Every receptor here comes from a man in his forties who had recovered from COVID-19.

The J gene is TRBJ1-6, the V gene TRBV5-1, with 8 bases lining up with TRBD1. Trimming took 6 bases from V and 1 from J; bases not matched to a gene: 6. The germline gives CDR1 SGHRS, CDR2 YFSETQ. CDR3 length: 16 amino acids. Here the CDR3 DNA reads TGCGCCAGCACCCTCGGACAGGGATCCTATAATTCACCCCTCCACTTT. This sequence encodes CASTLGQGSYNSPLHF. The full variable domain, in which reference TRBV5-1 and TRBJ1-6 provide the parts outside the CDR3, is KAGVTQTPRYLIKTRGQQVTLSCSPISGHRSVSWYQQTPGQGLQFLFEYFSETQRNKGNFPGRFSGRQFSNSRSEMNVSTLELGDSALYLCASTLGQGSYNSPLHFGNGTRLTVT.

The chain couples TRBV3-1 (or the pseudogene TRBV3-2) to TRBJ1-2; the D gene is possibly TRBD1 (5 bases). This CDR3 region has 16 residues. V gave up 2 bases and J gave up 0 bases, with 13 bases separating them. Germline V CDR1 and CDR2: LGHDT, YNNKEL (reference sequence). The CDR3 here is CASSQIGALANYGYTF. The DNA for the CDR3 is TGTGCCAGCAGCCAAATTGGGGCCCTCGCTAACTATGGCTACACCTTC.

This chain joins TRBV28 and TRBJ2-4; TRBD2 is a possible D gene (6 bases). Looked up from germline, CDR1 is MDHEN and CDR2 is SYDVKM. The CDR3 runs 16 residues. The V and J ends lost 5 bases and 4 bases respectively, with 18 bases between them. The CDR3 sequence: CASSLRLWRGKNIQYF. In DNA form, the CDR3 reads TGTGCCAGCAGTCTCCGTCTATGGCGGGGAAAAAACATTCAGTACTTC.

V usage is TRBV28 and J usage is TRBJ1-3; unclear D gene. The V gene lost 6 bases and the J gene lost 0 bases, with 9 bases spanning the gap. CDR1 and CDR2 (germline): MDHEN, SYDVKM. The CDR3 contains 14 residues. The CDR3 DNA reads TGTGCCAGCAGACCCAATAGCTCTGGAAACACCATATATTTT. Its protein product is CASRPNSSGNTIYF.

This clone was seen a single time. V gene TRBV18 combines with J gene TRBJ2-7; D is uncertain. The CDR3 is 13 residues long. V was pared by 2 bases and J by 2 bases, with 7 bases between. Per the germline V gene, CDR1 is KGHSH and CDR2 is LQKENI. This chain's CDR3 is CASSPNTAYEQYF. In DNA form, the CDR3 reads TGTGCCAGCTCACCAAACACCGCCTACGAGCAGTACTTC.

This chain joins TRBV6-1 and TRBJ1-1, with 7 bases aligning to TRBD1. Trimming at V came to 2 bases and at J to 3 bases, leaving 3 bases not matched to a gene. Germline CDR1 reads MNHNS; CDR2 reads SASEGT. The CDR3 covers 14 residues. The CDR3 DNA reads as TGTGCCAGCAGTGAATACAGGGGTGACACTGAAGCTTTCTTT. Amino acid sequence: CASSEYRGDTEAFF.

This clone was seen a few times. The chain carries TRBV18 and TRBJ1-2, with a tentative D call TRBD1 (6 bases). Germline V CDR1 and CDR2: KGHSH, LQKENI. The V gene lost 4 bases and the J gene lost 5 bases, with 14 bases spanning the gap. The CDR3 is 14 amino acids. In nucleotides, the CDR3 is TGTGCCAGCTCACGAGATGGACAGCCTTATGGCTACACCTTC. It yields the protein CASSRDGQPYGYTF.

J is TRBJ2-1 and V is TRBV11-2; 9 bases align to TRBD1. Germline V lookup: CDR1 SGHAT, CDR2 FQNNGV. The CDR3 sequence is 14 residues long. V was clipped by 6 bases and J by 8 bases; unmatched bases: 8. CDR3 DNA sequence: TGTGCCAGCAGTCAGGACAGGGGAGGAGATGAGCAGTTCTTC. This sequence encodes CASSQDRGGDEQFF.